One and the same sample provided the 8 T cell receptor beta chains below, sequenced in a study of identifying expanded T cells in peripheral blood. Repertoires were generated with immunoSEQ multiplex PCR, while TCRdb's copy carries only in-frame clones and drops some. Seen here are over 100,000 clones, around 90% observed once, and the top ten hold under 9%. The sequenced material came from blood. The receptor source for this set is a person aged 18-70 years in good health.

The V gene is TRBV7-8, the J gene TRBJ1-1, with D possibly matching TRBD1 (5 bases). Germline CDR1 reads SGHVS; CDR2 reads FQNEAQ. V was pared by 0 bases and J by 6 bases, with 11 bases between. This CDR3 is built from 14 residues. The CDR3 DNA reads TGTGCCAGCAGCTTAGCGGGGGGTGCGGCTGAAGCTTTCTTT. Its translation: CASSLAGGAAEAFF.

The chain recombines TRBV18 with TRBJ1-5, with D maybe TRBD1 (5 bases). Looked up from germline, CDR1 is KGHSH and CDR2 is LQKENI. Trimming pared 3 bases from V and 1 base from J, leaving 7 bases between. The CDR3 is made up of 14 amino acids. The DNA of the CDR3 is TGTGCCAGCTCACCGCGGGACAGCAATCAGCCCCAGCATTTT. As protein: CASSPRDSNQPQHF.

CDR3 in amino acids: CASSQEWTSGYNEQFF. The CDR3 DNA reads as TGTGCCAGCAGCCAAGAGTGGACTAGCGGATACAATGAGCAGTTCTTC. The chain couples TRBV14 to TRBJ2-1, with 10 bases identical to TRBD2. The CDR3 length is 16 residues. J lost 4 bases, V lost 0 bases, and 3 bases had no gene match. CDR1 is SGHDN, CDR2 FVKESK, per germline.

The count of this clone is one. V gene TRBV5-1 combines with J gene TRBJ2-3, with no clear D. Germline values: CDR1 SGHRS, CDR2 YFSETQ. This CDR3 spans 14 amino acids. The V end lost 4 bases, the J end lost 2 bases, and 11 bases lay between the germline ends. CDR3 region: CASSNERITDTQYF. For the CDR3, the DNA is TGCGCCAGCAGCAATGAGCGTATCACAGATACGCAGTATTTT. Combining the CDR3 with reference TRBV5-1 and TRBJ2-3 gives the whole variable domain KAGVTQTPRYLIKTRGQQVTLSCSPISGHRSVSWYQQTPGQGLQFLFEYFSETQRNKGNFPGRFSGRQFSNSRSEMNVSTLELGDSALYLCASSNERITDTQYFGPGTRLTVL.

The chain has TRBV10-3 and TRBJ2-1; TRBD2 agrees at 11 bases. J lost 7 bases, V lost 6 bases, and 23 bases had no gene match. The CDR3 loop spans 20 amino acids. CDR1 and CDR2 (germline): ENHRY, SYGVKD. CDR3 region: CAIRASPGTSGIRDTNEQFF. The CDR3 nucleotides read TGTGCCATCAGAGCGTCCCCCGGGACTAGCGGTATACGGGACACGAATGAGCAGTTCTTC.

The genes are TRBV27 and TRBJ2-1; the D gene could be TRBD1 or TRBD2 (5 bases each). CDR3 size: 15 residues. Germline values: CDR1 MNHEY, CDR2 SMNVEV (reference sequence). The V end lost 6 bases, the J end lost 0 bases, and 12 bases lay between the germline ends. The CDR3 here is CASRWDLSSYNEQFF. CDR3 nucleotides: TGTGCCAGCAGGTGGGACCTAAGCTCCTACAATGAGCAGTTCTTC.

This clone was recorded a few times. This chain links TRBV7-9 with TRBJ1-2, with TRBD1 as a possible D gene (5 bases). Trimming removed 2 bases from V and 4 bases from J, with 14 bases in between. The CDR3 runs 15 residues. CDR1 is SEHNR, CDR2 FQNEAQ, per germline (reference sequence). The CDR3 DNA follows: TGTGCCAGCAGCTTACTTGACAGAACTTTCTATGGCTACACCTTC. Encoded protein: CASSLLDRTFYGYTF.

The rearrangement joins TRBV4-3 to TRBJ2-1; D uncertain. Looked up from germline, CDR1 is LGHNA and CDR2 is YSLEER. Trimming removed 0 bases from V and 2 bases from J, with 11 bases in between. There are 16 residues in the CDR3. The CDR3 spells CASSQDMRYPYNEQFF. The CDR3 DNA follows: TGCGCCAGCAGCCAAGATATGCGGTATCCCTACAATGAGCAGTTCTTC.